This T cell receptor beta chain was identified during a study of cytomegalovirus exposure and HLA in healthy donors. The PCR used 60 Vbeta and 13 Jbeta primers. Assay used: immunoSEQ multiplex PCR; TCRdb lists only in-frame clones, some missing. The listing contains around 64,000 clones. CDR1 GTSNPN and CDR2 SVGIG come from the germline V gene (reference sequence). J gave up 1 base and V 4 bases, and 6 bases lay outside the gene matches. This CDR3 contains 15 residues. This clonotype was obtained from a female donor in good health and CMV-seropositive. Sequencing input: PBMCs. This chain connects TRBV30 to TRBJ2-1; 8 bases are a match to TRBD1. The CDR3 reads CAWTETGGSYNEQFF. CDR3 nucleotide sequence: TGTGCCTGGACCGAAACAGGGGGATCCTACAATGAGCAGTTCTTC.